Below are 28 T cell receptor beta chains sequenced from a single sample in a study of blood T cell repertoires in COVID-19 (dated by TCRdb to the early 2020s). Library preparation was by the immunoSEQ multiplex PCR assay. TCRdb's version of the immuneACCESS table is confined to in-frame rearrangements and falls short of the full clone set. An unresolved V gene accounts for under half of the shortfall where checked; the remainder is of unknown origin. The sample table lists roughly 120,000 clones, 90% of them with a count of one. Of the sample, 1.8% falls within the top ten clones. The sample taken for sequencing was peripheral blood. These receptors originate from a human donor with active COVID-19. The donor label of this sample is uncertain.

CDR3 sequence reads: CASSVGSMMAEQYF. The CDR3 DNA reads as TGTGCCAGCAGCGTAGGATCCATGATGGCTGAGCAGTACTTC. This chain connects TRBV9 to TRBJ2-7; D not resolved. Trimming stripped 0 bases from V and 7 bases from J, with 14 bases between. The CDR3 length is 14 residues. Germline assignment: CDR1 SGDLS and CDR2 YYNGEE.

The V call is TRBV6-2 or TRBV6-3, the J call TRBJ1-2, with 7 nucleotides matching TRBD1. The CDR3 spans 14 residues. The junction had 8 bases not matched to a gene; V was cut back by 5 bases and J by 5 bases. Germline V gives CDR1 MNHEY, CDR2 SVGEGT. In DNA form, the CDR3 reads TGTGCCAGCAGTGGTCGGACAGGCCTATATGGCTACACCTTC. This sequence encodes CASSGRTGLYGYTF.

The chain is built from TRBV11-3 and TRBJ2-2, with 9 bases identical to TRBD2. The germline CDR1 and CDR2 sequences are SGHNT and YENEEA. Unmatched junction bases numbered 4, after V lost 4 bases and J lost 1 base. This CDR3 is built from 16 residues. The CDR3 region is CASSWRTSENTGELFF. As DNA, the CDR3 is TGTGCCAGCAGCTGGAGGACTAGCGAGAACACCGGGGAGCTGTTTTTT.

The V and J genes are TRBV12-1 and TRBJ1-2; TRBD1 is taken as the D call from the table, unchecked against the DNA. TRBV12-1 is an annotated pseudogene. The CDR3 consists of 16 residues. CDR3 protein: CASSFPDRVANYGYTF. The CDR3 DNA follows: TGTGCCAGCAGCTTTCCTGACAGGGTAGCTAACTATGGCTACACCTTC.

The CDR3 protein is CASSFREFYTDTQYF. The CDR3 DNA reads TGTGCCAGCAGCTTCCGGGAGTTCTACACAGATACGCAGTATTTT. V gene TRBV5-6 combines with J gene TRBJ2-3, with a weak D call TRBD2 (6 bases). Trimming shortened V by 2 bases and J by 2 bases, and 12 bases separated the two germline ends. This CDR3 comprises 15 residues. CDR1 and CDR2 from the germline V gene are SGHDT and YYEEEE.

The chain recombines TRBV7-2 with TRBJ1-6; TRBD1 matches 7 bases. This CDR3 comprises 13 residues. Germline lookup yields CDR1 SGHTA and CDR2 FQGNSA. J was trimmed by 8 bases and V by 7 bases; bases with no gene match: 5. The CDR3 loop is CASNVGQDSPLHF. The CDR3 nucleotides read TGTGCCAGCAACGTAGGACAGGATTCACCCCTCCACTTT.

This rearrangement joins TRBV14 to TRBJ1-4; 7 positions match TRBD1. The ends lost 1 base at V and 2 bases at J; junction bases unmatched: 25. This CDR3 comprises 23 residues. CDR1 and CDR2 from the germline V gene are SGHDN and FVKESK. DNA of the CDR3: TGTGCCAGCAGCCAAGCGTCCGACTTTAGTTGGATCCCGGACAGGCGGACTAATGAAAAACTGTTTTTT. It is translated as CASSQASDFSWIPDRRTNEKLFF.

This chain connects TRBV19 to TRBJ1-2, with 7 bases lining up with TRBD1. The CDR3 extends over 18 amino acids. Germline CDR1 LNHDA, CDR2 SQIVND (reference sequence). Trimming cost V 6 bases and J 1 base; bases outside gene matches: 17. In DNA form, the CDR3 reads TGTGCCAGTAGCCAAGAGAGGGGGCGAGGCAGCCTTAACTATGGCTACACCTTC. The encoded protein is CASSQERGRGSLNYGYTF. Full variable domain (rest looked up from reference TRBV19 and TRBJ1-2): DGGITQSPKYLFRKEGQNVTLSCEQNLNHDAMYWYRQDPGQGLRLIYYSQIVNDFQKGDIAEGYSVSREKKESFPLTVTSAQKNPTAFYLCASSQERGRGSLNYGYTFGSGTRLTVV.

Only one count was recorded for this clone. The chain has TRBV13 and TRBJ2-5; D remains unclear. From germline, CDR1 is PRHDT and CDR2 FYEKMQ (reference sequence). This CDR3 contains 12 residues. The ends were cut back, 1 base at V and 5 bases at J, with 5 bases in the middle. CDR3: CASSLARETQYF. In DNA, the CDR3 is TGTGCCAGCAGCTTAGCCCGGGAGACCCAGTACTTC. Combining the CDR3 with reference TRBV13 and TRBJ2-5 gives the whole variable domain AAGVIQSPRHLIKEKRETATLKCYPIPRHDTVYWYQQGPGQDPQFLISFYEKMQSDKGSIPDRFSAQQFSDYHSELNMSSLELGDSALYFCASSLARETQYFGPGTRLLVL.

V is TRBV10-2 and J is TRBJ1-2; tentatively, D is TRBD1 (6 bases). V was cut by 4 bases and J by 6 bases, with 18 bases left in between. The CDR3 totals 15 residues. Germline loops: CDR1 WSHSY, CDR2 SAAADI. CDR3: CASSGAVGARDGYTF. The CDR3 DNA reads TGCGCCAGCAGTGGAGCGGTGGGGGCAAGGGATGGCTACACCTTC.

This clone has a handful of counts. The chain recombines TRBV2 with TRBJ1-2, with a tentative D call TRBD1 (5 bases). The CDR3 contains 13 residues. CDR1 SNHLY and CDR2 FYNNEI come from the germline V gene. V shed 8 bases and J shed 5 bases, with 15 bases lying between them. CDR3 in DNA: TGTGCCAGCTCGCTCCAGGGTAATTATGGCTACACCTTC. It encodes CASSLQGNYGYTF. Full variable domain (rest looked up from reference TRBV2 and TRBJ1-2): EPEVTQTPSHQVTQMGQEVILRCVPISNHLYFYWYRQILGQKVEFLVSFYNNEISEKSEIFDDQFSVERPDGSNFTLKIRSTKLEDSAMYFCASSLQGNYGYTFGSGTRLTVV.

The CDR3 loop reads CASSYRLDSSYEQYF. The DNA for the CDR3 is TGTGCCAGCAGTTACAGGTTGGACAGCTCCTACGAGCAGTACTTC. This rearrangement joins TRBV6-2 or TRBV6-3 to TRBJ2-7, with a possible D match to TRBD1 (6 bases). Germline V CDR1 and CDR2: MNHEY, SVGEGT. The CDR3 totals 15 residues. V dropped 2 bases and J dropped 0 bases, with 11 bases sitting between them.

CDR3 nucleotide sequence: TGTGCCAGCAGCTTAGTTACAGAGAATAGCAATCAGCCCCAGCATTTT. Encoded protein: CASSLVTENSNQPQHF. The chain is built from TRBV11-3 and TRBJ1-5; D not resolved. The CDR3 is made up of 16 amino acids. The germline gives CDR1 SGHNT, CDR2 YENEEA. V lost 1 base and J 0 bases, leaving 10 bases between the germline ends.

V is TRBV6-2 or TRBV6-3 and J is TRBJ2-7, with a weak D call TRBD1 (6 bases). The germline V and J ends were trimmed by 2 bases and 3 bases, with 23 bases remaining between them. Germline V gene lookup returns CDR1 MNHEY and CDR2 SVGEGT. This CDR3 contains 18 residues. The CDR3 reads CASSYPIPGQGFNYEQYF. CDR3 in DNA: TGTGCCAGCAGTTACCCGATCCCGGGACAAGGATTCAACTACGAGCAGTACTTC.

The chain uses TRBV5-4 and TRBJ1-2, with 11 bases identical to TRBD1. Germline V gene lookup returns CDR1 SGHNT and CDR2 YYREEE (reference sequence). J was trimmed by 4 bases and V by 3 bases; bases with no gene match: 8. This CDR3 is built from 16 residues. The CDR3 bases are TGTGCCAGCAGCTCAGTAACCGGGACAGGGGGCTATGGCTACACCTTC. It yields the protein CASSSVTGTGGYGYTF.

This rearrangement joins TRBV15 to TRBJ2-3; 8 positions agree with TRBD1. Unmatched junction bases numbered 8, after V lost 3 bases and J lost 6 bases. Germline V gene lookup returns CDR1 LNHNV and CDR2 YYDKDF (reference sequence). The CDR3 sequence is 15 residues long. The CDR3 coding sequence is TGTGCCACCAGCAGTCTCAGGGGGCAACTGGATACGCAGTATTTT. Amino acid sequence: CATSSLRGQLDTQYF.

The chain joins TRBV18 to TRBJ2-7; perhaps TRBD1 as D (5 bases). CDR3 size: 17 residues. V was pared by 5 bases and J by 4 bases, with 24 bases between. The germline CDR1 and CDR2 sequences are KGHSH and LQKENI. The CDR3 DNA reads TGTGCCAGCTCAGCCGGGTCCCAGGGAAGCCAAGCATACGAGCAGTACTTC. It specifies CASSAGSQGSQAYEQYF.

The chain links TRBV9 to TRBJ1-1, with D maybe TRBD1 (6 bases). This CDR3 spans 14 amino acids. Germline CDR1 and CDR2: SGDLS and YYNGEE. Trimming took off 3 bases at V and 5 bases at J, with 14 bases between the two ends. CDR3 amino acids: CASSARQENTEAFF. In nucleotides, the CDR3 is TGTGCCAGCAGCGCCCGACAGGAGAATACTGAAGCTTTCTTT.

In regard to this clone: Other DNA sequences in the sample encode the same CDR3. The gene calls are TRBV20-1 and TRBJ2-1, with TRBD2 matching over 7 bases. Germline V gene data show CDR1 as DFQATT and CDR2 as SNEGSKA (reference sequence). Trimming cost V 6 bases and J 9 bases; bases outside gene matches: 5. The CDR3 has 11 amino acids. CDR3 sequence (DNA): TGCAGTGCGCAACTAGCGTTTGAGCAGTTCTTC. This codes for CSAQLAFEQFF.

The V gene is TRBV6-5, the J gene TRBJ1-2; TRBD1 agrees at 8 bases. The CDR3 covers 15 residues. With V trimmed by 2 bases and J by 5 bases, 7 bases remained unmatched. CDR1 and CDR2 (germline): MNHEY, SVGAGI. CDR3 DNA: TGTGCCAGCAGTTACGCGATTGGACAGGGTTATGGCTACACCTTC. Residues: CASSYAIGQGYGYTF.

The chain has TRBV5-1 and TRBJ2-5; the match to TRBD2 covers 10 bases. CDR1 and CDR2 from the germline V gene are SGHRS and YFSETQ. CDR3 length: 17 residues. V trimming: 2 bases; J trimming: 4 bases; junction bases outside the gene matches: 11. The CDR3 coding sequence is TGCGCCAGCAGCTTAAATTTTCCGAGCGGGGGGGGAGAGACCCAGTACTTC. This encodes CASSLNFPSGGGETQYF.

The rearrangement links TRBV29-1 to TRBJ1-1; 8 nucleotides match TRBD1. Trimming removed 6 bases from V and 3 bases from J; junction bases left unmatched: 6. The germline V gene encodes CDR1 SQVTM and CDR2 ANQGSEA. The CDR3 totals 13 residues. The CDR3 loop reads CSVRTGYDTEAFF. CDR3 in DNA: TGCAGCGTCCGGACAGGGTACGACACTGAAGCTTTCTTT. Full variable domain (missing parts from reference TRBV29-1 and TRBJ1-1): SAVISQKPSRDICQRGTSLTIQCQVDSQVTMMFWYRQQPGQSLTLIATANQGSEATYESGFVIDKFPISRPNLTFSTLTVSNMSPEDSSIYLCSVRTGYDTEAFFGQGTRLTVV.

The chain uses TRBV3-1 (or the pseudogene TRBV3-2) and TRBJ1-2; 8 nucleotides align to TRBD1. The CDR3 has 15 amino acids. Germline loops: CDR1 LGHDT, CDR2 YNNKEL (reference sequence). The V gene end was trimmed by 4 bases and the J gene end by 4 bases; junction bases not matched to a gene: 8. CDR3 in amino acids: CASSLGQGGGYGYTF. The CDR3 DNA follows: TGTGCCAGCAGCCTCGGACAGGGAGGCGGCTATGGCTACACCTTC.

This clone has only one observation. The V gene is TRBV6-6, the J gene TRBJ1-1; 8 bases map to TRBD1. Germline loops: CDR1 MNHNY, CDR2 SVGAGI (reference sequence). J lost 0 bases, V lost 6 bases, and 6 bases had no gene match. The CDR3 is 15 amino acids. CDR3 protein: CASRLTGGMNTEAFF. In nucleotides, the CDR3 is TGTGCCAGCAGGCTCACAGGGGGAATGAACACTGAAGCTTTCTTT.

The chain couples TRBV7-2 to TRBJ2-7; 12 nucleotides align to TRBD2. Trimming removed 0 bases from V and 5 bases from J; junction bases left unmatched: 2. CDR3 length: 15 amino acids. In germline, CDR1 is SGHTA, CDR2 FQGNSA. CDR3 sequence: CASSLATSGGHEQYF. In DNA form, the CDR3 reads TGTGCCAGCAGCTTAGCGACTAGCGGGGGCCACGAGCAGTACTTC.

The chain has TRBV25-1 and TRBJ2-1; tentative D call: TRBD1 (7 bases). V lost 7 bases and J lost 12, with 16 bases in between. Germline V gives CDR1 MGHDK, CDR2 SYGVNS. The CDR3 sequence is 12 residues long. For the CDR3, the DNA is TGTGCCAGCACAGGGGGTGGGGGGCGGCAGTTCTTC. It encodes CASTGGGGRQFF.

This clone appeared once. The CDR3 sequence is CASMLSEGTGQYF. CDR3 bases: TGTGCCAGCATGTTATCCGAGGGGACAGGGCAGTACTTC. The rearrangement joins TRBV12-3 or TRBV12-4 to TRBJ2-4, with TRBD1 identical over 9 bases. The CDR3 length is 13 residues. V dropped 7 bases and J dropped 13; count of bases not matched to a gene: 11.

V is TRBV19 and J is TRBJ2-7; 8 bases match TRBD2. The CDR3 contains 15 residues. Germline V gives CDR1 LNHDA, CDR2 SQIVND (reference sequence). V was pared by 7 bases and J by 5 bases, with 13 bases of the junction left unmatched. The CDR3 loop reads CASTQSGGHLNEQYF. CDR3 sequence (DNA): TGTGCCAGTACACAGAGCGGGGGCCATCTGAACGAGCAGTACTTC.